One sample yielded the 24 T cell receptor beta chains listed below, sequenced in a study of post-analysis software for immune sequencing data. Each TCR beta cDNA library carried unique molecular identifiers. One entry per CDR3 protein, called by TCRdb with MiXCR from the PCR reads. The sample holds hundreds of thousands of distinct CDR3 sequences, 30% seen once. Regarding the study as a whole: Roughly five TRBV segments appeared more often in patients than in controls, and TRBV5-6, TRBV5-1 and TRBV20-1 were among these.

Their antigens are not known. The sequenced material came from blood. The receptors were sampled from a girl aged 10-17 years with multiple sclerosis.

This clonotype was counted only a few times. This CDR3 is CASSQVPSGVTGELFF. The CDR3, as DNA: TGTGCCAGCAGCCAAGTTCCCAGCGGGGTGACCGGGGAGCTGTTTTTT. The gene calls are TRBV3-1 and TRBJ2-2; 7 bases are a match to TRBD2. With V trimmed by 1 base and J by 5 bases, 7 bases remained unmatched. The germline V gene has CDR1 LGHDT and CDR2 YNNKEL (reference sequence). The CDR3 runs to 16 residues.

This clonotype was detected a few times. CDR3 region: CASSRRAHNEQFF. In DNA form, the CDR3 reads TGTGCCAGCAGTAGGAGGGCCCACAATGAGCAGTTCTTC. The V and J genes are TRBV27 and TRBJ2-1, with D possibly being TRBD2 (6 bases). V was shortened by 5 bases and J by 5 bases, with 10 bases between the two germline ends. The V gene's germline CDR1 is MNHEY and CDR2 SMNVEV (reference sequence). This CDR3 region has 13 residues.

The chain has TRBV20-1 and TRBJ1-1, with D uncertain. The CDR3 sequence is 14 residues long. Germline CDR1 is DFQATT and CDR2 is SNEGSKA (reference sequence). V was trimmed by 6 bases and J by 0 bases, leaving 14 bases between them. The CDR3 DNA follows: TGCAGTGCCAAAGATGCAAGGATGAACACTGAAGCTTTCTTT. As protein: CSAKDARMNTEAFF.

J is TRBJ2-1 and V is TRBV20-1, with 8 bases fitting TRBD2. The CDR3 runs 15 residues. V shed 4 bases, J shed 7 bases, and the junction held 12 bases outside the gene matches. CDR1 is DFQATT and CDR2 is SNEGSKA in the germline V gene (reference sequence). CDR3 sequence reads: CSATVSGRAWNEQFF. The CDR3 DNA sequence: TGCAGTGCTACTGTCAGCGGGAGAGCCTGGAATGAGCAGTTCTTC.

This sequence joins TRBV9 and TRBJ1-5, with TRBD1 matching 11 bases. The CDR3 runs 15 residues. Trimming at V came to 3 bases and at J to 7 bases, leaving 6 bases not matched to a gene. Per the germline V gene, CDR1 is SGDLS and CDR2 is YYNGEE. The CDR3 DNA reads TGTGCCAGCAGCGAGGGGACAGGGGGTCGCCAGCCCCAGCATTTT. Translation: CASSEGTGGRQPQHF.

The V gene is TRBV4-3, the J gene TRBJ1-2; tentatively, D is TRBD1 (6 bases). The CDR3 covers 13 residues. V was trimmed by 1 base and J by 8 bases, leaving 11 bases between them. Germline CDR1 reads LGHNA; CDR2 reads YSLEER. For the CDR3, the DNA is TGCGCCAGCAGCCAAGCCAGGGGAGGAGGCTACACCTTC. Amino acids: CASSQARGGGYTF.

The gene calls are TRBV7-2 and TRBJ1-5, with 7 positions matching TRBD1. The ends lost 1 base at V and 4 bases at J; junction bases unmatched: 7. The CDR3 consists of 16 residues. CDR1 and CDR2 (germline): SGHTA, FQGNSA. The CDR3 reads CASSLVTGAINQPQHF. In nucleotides, the CDR3 is TGTGCCAGCAGCTTAGTTACAGGGGCAATTAATCAGCCCCAGCATTTT. Together with reference TRBV7-2 and TRBJ1-5, the CDR3 gives the full variable domain: GAGVSQSPSNKVTEKGKDVELRCDPISGHTALYWYRQSLGQGLEFLIYFQGNSAPDKSGLPSDRFSAERTGGSVSTLTIQRTQQEDSAVYLCASSLVTGAINQPQHFGDGTRLSIL.

This clonotype turned up a few times. The rearrangement links TRBV14 to TRBJ2-1, with a weak D call TRBD2 (6 bases). The CDR3 is 14 amino acids. Germline V gene sequence: CDR1 SGHDN, CDR2 FVKESK. V was cut by 4 bases and J by 4 bases, with 11 bases left in between. CDR3 nucleotides: TGTGCCAGCAGCCGAGGTAGCGGTTACAATGAGCAGTTCTTC. This codes for CASSRGSGYNEQFF.

This clonotype was picked up a small number of times. The rearrangement links TRBV9 to TRBJ2-3; tentatively, D is TRBD2 (6 bases). Germline-derived CDR1 and CDR2 are SGDLS and YYNGEE. The length of the CDR3 is 16 residues. Trimming shortened V by 3 bases and J by 2 bases, and 16 bases separated the two germline ends. CDR3 DNA sequence: TGTGCCAGCAGCGCACAACCGGGACTCATCACAGATACGCAGTATTTT. Translation: CASSAQPGLITDTQYF.

The chain combines TRBV28 with TRBJ2-5; 8 bases map to TRBD1. CDR1 and CDR2 (germline): MDHEN, SYDVKM. The CDR3 is made up of 15 amino acids. V dropped 2 bases and J dropped 4; count of bases not matched to a gene: 6. Here the CDR3 reads CASSLRTGLGETQYF. CDR3 nucleotides: TGTGCCAGCAGTTTAAGGACAGGGCTCGGAGAGACCCAGTACTTC.

The chain combines TRBV7-8 with TRBJ2-3; 7 bases align to TRBD2. CDR1 is SGHVS, CDR2 FQNEAQ, per germline. V shed 6 bases and J 0 bases; nucleotides not matched to a gene: 6. This CDR3 has 15 amino acids. CDR3 sequence (DNA): TGTGCCAGCAGTCCGTGGGAGGGGAGCACAGATACGCAGTATTTT. Protein sequence: CASSPWEGSTDTQYF.

This clonotype was found a few times. This sequence joins TRBV15 and TRBJ2-6, with D hard to call. The CDR3 has 12 amino acids. V gave up 6 bases and J gave up 2 bases, with 2 bases separating them. CDR1 and CDR2 (germline): LNHNV, YYDKDF (reference sequence). CDR3 DNA: TGTGCCACCAGTCCTGGGGCCAACGTCCTGACTTTC. It codes for CATSPGANVLTF.

The chain combines TRBV27 with TRBJ2-1, with 11 positions matching TRBD2. This CDR3 is 16 amino acids long. V was clipped by 3 bases and J by 4 bases; unmatched bases: 5. Germline CDR1 reads MNHEY; CDR2 reads SMNVEV (reference sequence). The CDR3, as DNA: TGTGCCAGCAGTTTGCAGCTAGCGGGGGGTTACAATGAGCAGTTCTTC. Amino acid sequence: CASSLQLAGGYNEQFF.

This chain connects TRBV3-1 to TRBJ2-3; 12 positions agree with TRBD2. The CDR3 extends over 15 amino acids. V lost 4 bases and J lost 11; bases outside the gene matches: 10. The germline V gene encodes CDR1 LGHDT and CDR2 YNNKEL (reference sequence). The CDR3 loop reads CASSPLLTSGGLQYF. The CDR3 nucleotides read TGTGCCAGCAGCCCCCTCCTGACTAGCGGGGGATTGCAGTATTTT.

The chain has TRBV7-9 and TRBJ2-5, with 8 bases fitting TRBD2. The CDR3 extends over 16 amino acids. Germline V gene lookup returns CDR1 SEHNR and CDR2 FQNEAQ (reference sequence). Germline trimming cut 3 bases from V and 5 bases from J; bases unmatched to any gene: 11. This CDR3 reads CASSFREGGEGETQYF. The CDR3 nucleotides are TGTGCCAGCAGCTTTCGGGAGGGGGGCGAAGGGGAGACCCAGTACTTC. Using reference TRBV7-9 and TRBJ2-5 for the parts outside the CDR3, the full variable domain is DTGVSQNPRHKITKRGQNVTFRCDPISEHNRLYWYRQTLGQGPEFLTYFQNEAQLEKSRLLSDRFSAERPKGSFSTLEIQRTEQGDSAMYLCASSFREGGEGETQYFGPGTRLLVL.

This sequence joins TRBV27 and TRBJ2-3, with 7 bases matching TRBD1. The CDR3 is 14 amino acids. With 7 bases clipped from V and 8 bases from J, the junction kept 12 bases outside the gene matches. The germline V gene encodes CDR1 MNHEY and CDR2 SMNVEV (reference sequence). This CDR3 is CASNARGGRATQYF. Here the CDR3 DNA reads TGTGCCAGCAACGCAAGAGGGGGCCGTGCTACGCAGTATTTT.

The chain has TRBV10-3 and TRBJ2-5; 9 nucleotides agree with TRBD2. CDR1 and CDR2 (germline): ENHRY, SYGVKD. Unmatched junction bases numbered 18, after V lost 6 bases and J lost 1 base. CDR3 length: 19 residues. The CDR3 sequence is CAISPTGTSAGGIQETQYF. The CDR3 region has the DNA TGTGCCATCAGCCCAACGGGAACTTCAGCGGGAGGCATCCAAGAGACCCAGTACTTC.

The V gene is TRBV5-6, the J gene TRBJ2-3, with 9 bases lining up with TRBD2. With 5 bases clipped from V and 2 bases from J, the junction kept 12 bases outside the gene matches. Germline lookup yields CDR1 SGHDT and CDR2 YYEEEE. The CDR3 is 17 amino acids. The CDR3 nucleotides are TGTGCCAGCAGTTTGACCTCTAGCGGGATCGTCACAGATACGCAGTATTTT. This codes for CASSLTSSGIVTDTQYF.

In DNA form, the CDR3 reads TGTGCCAGTATTGGGGGTACAGGGGAAGTTCAGTACTTC. Translated: CASIGGTGEVQYF. V and J are TRBV2 and TRBJ2-4; 7 positions agree with TRBD1. V gave up 9 bases and J gave up 11 bases; unmatched junction bases: 13. Germline CDR1 reads SNHLY; CDR2 reads FYNNEI. There are 13 residues in the CDR3.

CDR3 sequence reads: CSVGSAVPDTQYF. CDR3 nucleotide sequence: TGCAGCGTTGGTTCGGCCGTTCCAGATACGCAGTATTTT. V is TRBV29-1 and J is TRBJ2-3; D not resolved. The V gene lost 4 bases and the J gene lost 4 bases, with 12 bases spanning the gap. The CDR3 has 13 residues. Germline V gene sequence: CDR1 SQVTM, CDR2 ANQGSEA.

Notes on this clonotype: A single base separates this from a much larger clone, so it may be a read error. The V call is TRBV10-3, the J call TRBJ1-2; 11 bases fit TRBD1. The germline V gene has CDR1 ENHRY and CDR2 SYGVKD. Losses at the gene ends were 8 bases for V and 4 bases for J; bases not matched to a gene: 9. The CDR3 loop spans 15 amino acids. The CDR3 loop reads CAIGAPGQGVYGYTF. As DNA, the CDR3 is TGTGCCATCGGTGCCCCGGGACAGGGGGTCTATGGCTACACCTTC.

Many counts were recorded for this clonotype. This chain joins TRBV10-1 and TRBJ2-5; no reliable D call. CDR1 is WNHNN, CDR2 SYGVQD, per germline (reference sequence). CDR3 length: 13 amino acids. The V end lost 8 bases, the J end lost 5 bases, and 15 bases lay between the germline ends. CDR3 in DNA: TGCGCCAGCTCCAGGAATGAGTGGGAGACCCAGTACTTC. Protein: CASSRNEWETQYF.

This clonotype was found a few times. The chain recombines TRBV27 with TRBJ2-7; TRBD1 or TRBD2 may be the D gene (5 bases each). TRBJ2-5 explains the end of the DNA better; the J call may be wrong. CDR1 is MNHEY and CDR2 is SMNVEV in the germline V gene (reference sequence). The CDR3 length is 15 residues. The CDR3 reads CASSTPRGYRETQYF. In DNA, the CDR3 is TGTGCCAGCAGTACCCCCCGGGGCTACAGGGAGACCCAGTACTTC.

This clonotype turned up a few times. The chain combines TRBV28 with TRBJ2-3, with 8 bases aligning to TRBD2. Germline loops: CDR1 MDHEN, CDR2 SYDVKM. The junction had 10 bases not matched to a gene; V was cut back by 4 bases and J by 4 bases. The length of the CDR3 is 16 residues. This CDR3 is CASSSVRGGGPDTQYF. The CDR3 DNA reads as TGTGCCAGCAGTTCCGTTCGGGGGGGGGGACCAGATACGCAGTATTTT. The variable domain in full, with the rest retrieved from reference TRBV28 and TRBJ2-3, is DVKVTQSSRYLVKRTGEKVFLECVQDMDHENMFWYRQDPGLGLRLIYFSYDVKMKEKGDIPEGYSVSREKKERFSLILESASTNQTSMYLCASSSVRGGGPDTQYFGPGTRLTVL.